Following are 6 T cell receptor beta chains from one sample sequenced in a study of cytomegalovirus exposure and HLA in healthy donors. Primers: 60 Vbeta forward and 13 Jbeta reverse. Clones were sequenced by immunoSEQ multiplex PCR, and TCRdb holds only the in-frame ones, with some missing. The profile shows some 44,000 clones, around 50% of them singletons. Specimen: PBMCs. The source of these receptors is a human donor in good health.

The rearrangement joins TRBV6-5 to TRBJ1-2; D remains ambiguous. V dropped 6 bases and J dropped 8 bases, with 13 bases sitting between them. This CDR3 region has 12 residues. Germline CDR1 is MNHEY and CDR2 is SVGAGI. CDR3 loop: CASRLHGMGYTF. Written as DNA, the CDR3 is TGTGCCAGCAGACTACATGGAATGGGCTACACCTTC.

The rearrangement uses TRBV6-4 and TRBJ1-1; D is possibly TRBD1 (6 bases). This CDR3 spans 13 amino acids. V lost 3 bases and J lost 5, with 10 bases in between. Germline V gene sequence: CDR1 MRHNA, CDR2 SNTAGT. The CDR3 spells CASSEDSRTEAFF. CDR3 nucleotide sequence: TGTGCCAGCAGTGAGGACAGTAGGACTGAAGCTTTCTTT.

V usage is TRBV5-1 and J usage is TRBJ1-1; D might be TRBD1 (5 bases). The germline gives CDR1 SGHRS, CDR2 YFSETQ. This CDR3 has 16 residues. Trimming cost V 3 bases and J 0 bases, with 15 bases left between them. The CDR3 region has the DNA TGCGCCAGCAGCTCCCAGGGATGGCCGATGAACACTGAAGCTTTCTTT. Its protein product is CASSSQGWPMNTEAFF.

The chain has TRBV2 and TRBJ2-2; 9 bases align to TRBD1. Unmatched junction bases numbered 9, after V lost 7 bases and J lost 6 bases. The CDR3 is 15 residues long. Germline V gene sequence: CDR1 SNHLY, CDR2 FYNNEI. This chain's CDR3 is CASTSSGTGSGELFF. For the CDR3, the DNA is TGTGCCAGCACCTCGTCCGGGACAGGGTCCGGGGAGCTGTTTTTT.

The V call is TRBV11-1, the J call TRBJ2-2; 8 nucleotides line up with TRBD2. The CDR3 contains 15 residues. The germline V gene has CDR1 SGHAT and CDR2 FQDESV (reference sequence). V dropped 1 base and J dropped 7; count of bases not matched to a gene: 5. In DNA form, the CDR3 reads TGTGCCAGCAGCTTAGTCGGGAGGGCCGACGGGGAGCTGTTTTTT. It translates to CASSLVGRADGELFF.

CDR3 in DNA: TGTGCCAGTAGTCGCTTTAGCGGGAGGGCCGAGACCGGGGAGCTGTTTTTT. This translates into CASSRFSGRAETGELFF. The J gene is TRBJ2-2, the V gene TRBV19; TRBD2 aligns across 11 bases. The CDR3 has 17 residues. CDR1 is LNHDA, CDR2 SQIVND, per germline (reference sequence). The junction had 10 bases not matched to a gene; V was cut back by 5 bases and J by 5 bases.